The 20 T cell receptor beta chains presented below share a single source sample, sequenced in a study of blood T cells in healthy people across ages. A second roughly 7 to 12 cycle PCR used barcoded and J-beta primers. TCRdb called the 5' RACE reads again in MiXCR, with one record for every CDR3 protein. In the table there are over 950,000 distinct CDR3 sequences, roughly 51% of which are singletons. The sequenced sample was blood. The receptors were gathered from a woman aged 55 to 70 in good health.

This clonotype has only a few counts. CDR3 in amino acids: CASSSRDGQTGANVLTF. The CDR3 DNA follows: TGTGCCAGCAGTTCGCGGGACGGTCAGACTGGGGCCAACGTCCTGACTTTC. The genes are TRBV27 and TRBJ2-6, with D perhaps TRBD2 (6 bases). Per the germline V gene, CDR1 is MNHEY and CDR2 is SMNVEV (reference sequence). The CDR3 extends over 17 amino acids. Trimming left V 4 bases short and J 2 bases short, with 15 bases between. The full variable domain, with the rest looked up from reference TRBV27 and TRBJ2-6, is EAQVTQNPRYLITVTGKKLTVTCSQNMNHEYMSWYRQDPGLGLRQIYYSMNVEVTDKGDVPEGYKVSRKEKRNFPLILESPSPNQTSLYFCASSSRDGQTGANVLTFGAGSRLTVL.

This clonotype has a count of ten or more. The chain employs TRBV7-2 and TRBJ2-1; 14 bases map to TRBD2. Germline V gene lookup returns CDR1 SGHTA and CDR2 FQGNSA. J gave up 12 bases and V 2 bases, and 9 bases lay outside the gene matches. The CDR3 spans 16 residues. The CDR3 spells CASSLPPGLAGVRQFF. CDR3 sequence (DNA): TGTGCCAGCAGCTTACCTCCGGGACTAGCGGGAGTGCGGCAGTTCTTC. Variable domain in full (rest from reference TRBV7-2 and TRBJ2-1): GAGVSQSPSNKVTEKGKDVELRCDPISGHTALYWYRQSLGQGLEFLIYFQGNSAPDKSGLPSDRFSAERTGGSVSTLTIQRTQQEDSAVYLCASSLPPGLAGVRQFFGPGTRLTVL.

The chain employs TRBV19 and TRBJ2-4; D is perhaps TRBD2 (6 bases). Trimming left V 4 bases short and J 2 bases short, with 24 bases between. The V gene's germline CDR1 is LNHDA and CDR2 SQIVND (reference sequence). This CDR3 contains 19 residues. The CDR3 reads CASSKASAGRLASKNIQYF. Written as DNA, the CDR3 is TGTGCCAGTAGTAAGGCCTCCGCGGGCCGTCTAGCGTCCAAAAACATTCAGTACTTC. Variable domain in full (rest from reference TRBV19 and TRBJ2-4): DGGITQSPKYLFRKEGQNVTLSCEQNLNHDAMYWYRQDPGQGLRLIYYSQIVNDFQKGDIAEGYSVSREKKESFPLTVTSAQKNPTAFYLCASSKASAGRLASKNIQYFGAGTRLSVL.

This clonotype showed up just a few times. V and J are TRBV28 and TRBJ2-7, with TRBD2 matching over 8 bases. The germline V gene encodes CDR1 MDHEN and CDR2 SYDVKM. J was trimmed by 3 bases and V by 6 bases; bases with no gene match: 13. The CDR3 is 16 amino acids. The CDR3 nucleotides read TGTGCCAGCAGCCGAGGAATGGGACTAGGCTTCTACGAGCAGTACTTC. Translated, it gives CASSRGMGLGFYEQYF. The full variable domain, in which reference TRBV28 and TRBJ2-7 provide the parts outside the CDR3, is DVKVTQSSRYLVKRTGEKVFLECVQDMDHENMFWYRQDPGLGLRLIYFSYDVKMKEKGDIPEGYSVSREKKERFSLILESASTNQTSMYLCASSRGMGLGFYEQYFGPGTRLTVT.

CDR3 in amino acids: CASTMNPMREQYF. The CDR3 DNA reads as TGTGCCAGCACTATGAACCCGATGAGGGAGCAGTACTTC. V and J are TRBV6-5 and TRBJ2-5; a weak D match, TRBD2 (5 bases). V was trimmed by 7 bases and J by 11 bases, leaving 20 bases between them. CDR1 and CDR2 from the germline V gene are MNHEY and SVGAGI. The CDR3 is 13 amino acids.

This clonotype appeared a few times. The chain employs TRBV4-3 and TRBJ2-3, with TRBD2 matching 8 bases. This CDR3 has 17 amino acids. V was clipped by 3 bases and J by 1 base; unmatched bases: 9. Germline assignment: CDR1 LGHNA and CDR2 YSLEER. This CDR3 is CASSHTQAGVGTDTQYF. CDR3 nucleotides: TGCGCCAGCAGCCACACTCAAGCGGGAGTCGGCACAGATACGCAGTATTTT.

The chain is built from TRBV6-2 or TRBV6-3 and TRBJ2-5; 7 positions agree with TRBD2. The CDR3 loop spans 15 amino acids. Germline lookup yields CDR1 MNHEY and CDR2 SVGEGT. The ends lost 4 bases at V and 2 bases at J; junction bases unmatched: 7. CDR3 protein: CASSLGRGWQETQYF. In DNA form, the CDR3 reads TGTGCCAGCAGTTTAGGGAGGGGCTGGCAAGAGACCCAGTACTTC.

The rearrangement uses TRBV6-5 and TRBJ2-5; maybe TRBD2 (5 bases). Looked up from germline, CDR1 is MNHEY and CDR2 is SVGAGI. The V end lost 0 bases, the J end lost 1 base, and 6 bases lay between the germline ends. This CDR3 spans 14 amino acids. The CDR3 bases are TGTGCCAGCAGTTACTCAGCGGTCCAAGAGACCCAGTACTTC. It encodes CASSYSAVQETQYF.

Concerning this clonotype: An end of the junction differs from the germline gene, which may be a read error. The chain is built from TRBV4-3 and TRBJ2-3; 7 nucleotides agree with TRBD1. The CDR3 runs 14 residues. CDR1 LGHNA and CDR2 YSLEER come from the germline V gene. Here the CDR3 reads CASRQDRAAETQYF. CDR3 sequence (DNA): TGCGCCAGCAGACAAGACAGGGCGGCAGAGACGCAGTATTTT.

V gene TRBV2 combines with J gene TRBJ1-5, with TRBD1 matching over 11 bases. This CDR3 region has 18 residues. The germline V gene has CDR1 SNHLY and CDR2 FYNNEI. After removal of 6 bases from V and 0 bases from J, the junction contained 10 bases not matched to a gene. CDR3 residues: CASSAWTGGAGSNQPQHF. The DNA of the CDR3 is TGTGCCAGCAGCGCCTGGACAGGGGGCGCAGGTAGCAATCAGCCCCAGCATTTT.

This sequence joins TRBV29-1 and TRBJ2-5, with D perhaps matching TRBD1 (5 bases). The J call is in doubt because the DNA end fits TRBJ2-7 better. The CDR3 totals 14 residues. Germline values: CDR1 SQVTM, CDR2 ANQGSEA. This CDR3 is CSVGSRQRTYEQYF. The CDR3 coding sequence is TGCAGCGTTGGCTCTAGACAGAGAACCTACGAGCAGTACTTC.

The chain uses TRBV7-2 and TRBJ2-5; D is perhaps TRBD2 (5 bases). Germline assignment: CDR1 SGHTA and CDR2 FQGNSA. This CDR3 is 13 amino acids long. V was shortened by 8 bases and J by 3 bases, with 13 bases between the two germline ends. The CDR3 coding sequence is TGTGCCAGCGCCTTCGCGGGCAAAGAGACCCAGTACTTC. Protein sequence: CASAFAGKETQYF.

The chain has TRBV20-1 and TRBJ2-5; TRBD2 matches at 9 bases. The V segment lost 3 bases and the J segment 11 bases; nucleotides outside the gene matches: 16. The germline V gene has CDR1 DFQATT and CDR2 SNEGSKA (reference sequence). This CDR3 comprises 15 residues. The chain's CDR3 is CSASGSGSFGFYQYF. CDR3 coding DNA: TGCAGTGCTAGTGGTAGCGGGAGCTTCGGGTTTTATCAGTACTTC.

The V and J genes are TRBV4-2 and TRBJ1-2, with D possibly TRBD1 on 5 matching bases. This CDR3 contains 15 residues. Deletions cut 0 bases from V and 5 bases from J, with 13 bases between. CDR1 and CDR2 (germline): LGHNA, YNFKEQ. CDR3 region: CASSQDLDSRYGYTF. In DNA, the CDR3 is TGTGCCAGCAGCCAAGATCTCGACAGTAGGTATGGCTACACCTTC.

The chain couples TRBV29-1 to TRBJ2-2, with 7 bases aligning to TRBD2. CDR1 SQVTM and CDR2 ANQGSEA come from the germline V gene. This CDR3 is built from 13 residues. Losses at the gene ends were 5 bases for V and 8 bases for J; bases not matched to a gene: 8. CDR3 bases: TGCAGCGTTAGAGCCAGCGGGAAGGGGGAGCTGTTTTTT. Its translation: CSVRASGKGELFF.

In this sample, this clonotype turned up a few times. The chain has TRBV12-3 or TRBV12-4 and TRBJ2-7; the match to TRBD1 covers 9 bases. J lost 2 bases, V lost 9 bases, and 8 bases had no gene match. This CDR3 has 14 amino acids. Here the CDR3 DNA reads TGTGCCAGTAGCACAGGGGGCTCGACCTACGAGCAGTACTTC. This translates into CASSTGGSTYEQYF.

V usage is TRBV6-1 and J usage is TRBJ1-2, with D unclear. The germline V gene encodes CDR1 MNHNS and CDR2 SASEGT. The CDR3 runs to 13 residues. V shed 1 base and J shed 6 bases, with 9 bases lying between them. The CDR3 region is CASSEGPNNGYTF. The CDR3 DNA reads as TGTGCCAGCAGTGAAGGACCGAACAATGGCTACACCTTC.

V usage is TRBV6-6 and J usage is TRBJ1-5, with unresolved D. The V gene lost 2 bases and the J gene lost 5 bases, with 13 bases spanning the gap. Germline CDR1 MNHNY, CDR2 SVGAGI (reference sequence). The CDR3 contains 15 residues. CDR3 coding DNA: TGTGCCAGCAGTTACAGGCTTAACGGGGATCAGCCCCAGCATTTT. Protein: CASSYRLNGDQPQHF.

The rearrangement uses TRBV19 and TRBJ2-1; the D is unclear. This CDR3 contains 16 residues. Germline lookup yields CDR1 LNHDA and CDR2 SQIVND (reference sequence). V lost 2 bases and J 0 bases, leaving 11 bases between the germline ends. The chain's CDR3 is CASSITGLNSYNEQFF. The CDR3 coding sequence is TGTGCCAGTAGTATAACCGGGCTGAACTCCTACAATGAGCAGTTCTTC.

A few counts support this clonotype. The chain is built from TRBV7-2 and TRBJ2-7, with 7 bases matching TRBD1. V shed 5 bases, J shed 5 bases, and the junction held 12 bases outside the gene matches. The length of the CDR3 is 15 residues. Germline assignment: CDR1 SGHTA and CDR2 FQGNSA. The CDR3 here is CASSLRQGSFDEQYF. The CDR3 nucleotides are TGTGCCAGCAGCCTGAGACAGGGAAGTTTCGACGAGCAGTACTTC.